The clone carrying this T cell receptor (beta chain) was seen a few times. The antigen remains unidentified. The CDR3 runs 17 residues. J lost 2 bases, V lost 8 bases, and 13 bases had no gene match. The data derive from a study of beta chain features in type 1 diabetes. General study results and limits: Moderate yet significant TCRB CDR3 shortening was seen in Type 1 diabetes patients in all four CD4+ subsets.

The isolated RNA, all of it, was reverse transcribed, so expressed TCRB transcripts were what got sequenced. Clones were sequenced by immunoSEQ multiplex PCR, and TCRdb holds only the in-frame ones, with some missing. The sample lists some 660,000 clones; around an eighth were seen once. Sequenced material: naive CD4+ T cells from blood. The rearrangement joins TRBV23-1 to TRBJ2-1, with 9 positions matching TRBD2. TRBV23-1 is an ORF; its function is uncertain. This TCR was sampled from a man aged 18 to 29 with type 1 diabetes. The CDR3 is CASGRWGLAPTYNEQFF. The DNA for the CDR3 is TGCGCCAGCGGCCGATGGGGACTAGCACCCACCTACAATGAGCAGTTCTTC.